The present entry profiles one T cell receptor (beta chain) with its context. This record comes from a study of T cell responses to AZD1222 COVID-19 vaccine. Germline-derived CDR1 and CDR2 are DFQATT and SNEGSKA (reference sequence). This CDR3 is 14 amino acids long. With 3 bases removed from V and 3 bases from J, the gap between germline ends came to 12 bases. TCRdb's copy holds only in-frame clones and misses some; the assay was immunoSEQ multiplex PCR. The data show around 150,000 clones, roughly 92% seen once. Sequenced material: peripheral blood, taken on day 0 of AZD1222 vaccination. The V call is TRBV20-1, the J call TRBJ1-5; no reliable D call. The sequence derives from an adult in good health. The CDR3 loop reads CSASGWVINQPQHF. The DNA for the CDR3 is TGCAGTGCTAGTGGATGGGTTATCAATCAGCCCCAGCATTTT.